This TCR beta chain is drawn from a study of cytomegalovirus exposure and HLA in healthy donors. Overall study findings and caveats: For cytomegalovirus status, the classifier reportedly gave diagnoses with high specificity and sensitivity. Productive status was seen about 90% or about 30% of the time for most TCR beta V segments in an earlier analysis. Likely technical artifact: a cluster of highly shared sequence variants.

This clone is a singleton in its sample. As yet, its antigen is unknown. The PCR employed 60 Vbeta primers together with 13 Jbeta primers. This table comes from immunoSEQ multiplex PCR, and its TCRdb copy is limited to in-frame clones, with some not included. The data show about 160,000 clones, around nine tenths seen once. Healthy bone marrow donors made up the donors. The receptor's source is a woman aged 18-35 years in good health and CMV-seronegative. Sequencing input: PBMCs.

The CDR3 region is CASAFGGVFRNTEAFF. CDR3 in DNA: TGTGCCAGCGCATTTGGAGGGGTTTTTCGGAACACTGAAGCTTTCTTT. The chain combines TRBV28 with TRBJ1-1; weak D call: TRBD1 (5 bases). Germline V CDR1 and CDR2: MDHEN, SYDVKM. V was shortened by 8 bases and J by 1 base, with 20 bases between the two germline ends. This CDR3 spans 16 amino acids.